This is a list of T cell receptor beta chains from one sample in a study of blood T cells in healthy people across ages. MiXCR, applied by TCRdb to the 5' RACE reads, yields one record per CDR3 protein. This table holds some 930,000 distinct CDR3 sequences, about 28% found once. These same records also appear under a second study, on T cells of mothers and their children.

Sequenced: blood. These receptors came from a woman aged 40 to 50 in good health. Both conserved end residues are part of each CDR3. A D gene is named only where the DNA matches it firmly. Not all rows give a size; the values are once, few, many and, for expanded clones, a class.

j_call clone_size d_call v_call cdr3_nt cdr3_aa
TRBJ2-3 NA TRBD2 TRBV5-1 TGCGCCAGCAGCCCATTAGCGGGGGGCAACACAGATACGCAGTATTTT CASSPLAGGNTDTQYF
TRBJ1-4 few TRBD1 TRBV28 TGTGCTTCCAGGGGGGTCGATGAAAAACTGTTTTTT CASRGVDEKLFF
TRBJ2-3 many NA TRBV4-2 TGTGCCAGCAGCCAATTGGAAGCCACAGATACGCAGTATTTT CASSQLEATDTQYF
TRBJ2-3 few TRBD1 TRBV9 TGTGCCAGCAGCGTAGGACAGGGGAACACAGATACGCAGTATTTT CASSVGQGNTDTQYF
TRBJ2-3 NA NA TRBV20-1 TGCAGTGCCGCGAGGGACTCAGGGTCCCTGGCTACGCAGTATTTT CSAARDSGSLATQYF
TRBJ1-1 NA NA TRBV2 TGTGCCAGCAGACCAGAAATGAACACTGAAGCTTTCTTT CASRPEMNTEAFF
TRBJ1-1 few TRBD1 TRBV7-8 TGTGCCAGCAGCCCCTACAGGGGGGTCGTCACTGAAGCTTTCTTT CASSPYRGVVTEAFF
TRBJ2-7 NA NA TRBV20-1 TGCAGTGCTTTGACAGCCTACGAGCAGTACTTC CSALTAYEQYF
TRBJ2-1 NA NA TRBV3-1 TGTGCCAGCAGCTCCCATCTTGGCGAGCAGTTCTTC CASSSHLGEQFF
TRBJ1-2 few NA TRBV6-5 TGTGCCAGCAGTTACCGGGGTAGGGAAGGCTACACCTTC CASSYRGREGYTF
TRBJ2-7 NA NA TRBV7-2 TGTGCCAGCAGCCAAGGGGGGTGCTTAGAGCAGTACTTC CASSQGGCLEQYF
TRBJ2-6 few NA TRBV19 TGTGCCAGTAGTTCAATCCGGGATAGCTCTGGGGCCAACGTCCTGACTTTC CASSSIRDSSGANVLTF
TRBJ2-3 few NA TRBV5-1 TGTGCCAGCAGTTCCGGGACTGACACAGATACGCAGTATTTT CASSSGTDTDTQYF
TRBJ1-2 many NA TRBV29-1 TGCAGCGTTGAATCGGGGGGAAAGGGCTACACCTTC CSVESGGKGYTF
TRBJ1-1 few TRBD1 TRBV29-1 TGCAGCGTTGTCGGTTCAGGGGGCACTGAAGCTTTCTTT CSVVGSGGTEAFF
TRBJ2-1 NA TRBD2 TRBV25-1 TGTGCCAGCAGTGGGACTAGCGGGGGCCCCCCTTACAATGAGCAGTTCTTC CASSGTSGGPPYNEQFF
TRBJ2-5 NA TRBD1 TRBV5-1 TGCGCCAGCAGCAACACGATCAGGGGACAGAGTATCGGGACCCAGTACTTC CASSNTIRGQSIGTQYF
TRBJ1-1 NA NA TRBV4-3 TGCGCCAGCAGCCAAGATCGGGGACAGAACACTGAAGCTTTCTTT CASSQDRGQNTEAFF
TRBJ2-4 few TRBD1 TRBV28 TGTGCCAGCAGGACCGGGACAGTCAAAAACATTCAGTACTTC CASRTGTVKNIQYF
TRBJ2-7 many TRBD1 TRBV7-8 TGTGCCAGCAGCTTAGGTAACAGGGGCTCCTACGAGCAGTACTTC CASSLGNRGSYEQYF
TRBJ2-7 many TRBD2 TRBV28 TGTGCCAGCAGTAGCCGGGGGGGGGGATCCTACGAGCAGTACTTC CASSSRGGGSYEQYF
TRBJ1-2 NA TRBD1 TRBV4-1 TGCGCCAGCAGCCAAGGGGTGGGCAGGGGGCATTATGGCTACACCTTC CASSQGVGRGHYGYTF
TRBJ1-5 many NA TRBV7-2 TGTGCCAGCTCGGACAGCTATCAGCCCCAGCATTTT CASSDSYQPQHF
TRBJ1-5 few NA TRBV4-1 TGCGCCAGCAGCGTGGAAGGGGGGTATAGCAATCAGCCCCAGCATTTT CASSVEGGYSNQPQHF
TRBJ1-2 NA TRBD1 TRBV4-3 TGCGCCAGCAGCCAAGATTCAGGGGGCGGCTATGGCTACACCTTC CASSQDSGGGYGYTF
TRBJ2-7 NA TRBD1 TRBV6-5 TGTGCCAGCAGTTACTCGCAGGGGGTTATCGCCTACGAGCAGTACTTC CASSYSQGVIAYEQYF
TRBJ2-3 NA TRBD2 TRBV7-2 TGTGCCAGCAGCTTAACGGGGACTAGCGTGGATGTTACGCAGTATTTT CASSLTGTSVDVTQYF
TRBJ2-7 many NA TRBV10-3 TGTGCGACCGGGAGCTCCTACGAGCAGTACTTC CATGSSYEQYF
TRBJ2-7 many NA TRBV27 TGTGCCAGCAGCTTCCGGATCAGCCCAGCAGTCTACGAGCAGTACTTC CASSFRISPAVYEQYF
TRBJ2-7 many NA TRBV7-2 TGTGCCAGCAGTCCAGGCCGGGACGAGCAGTACTTC CASSPGRDEQYF
TRBJ2-7 many NA TRBV7-9 TGTGCCAGCAGTCTCGCCCGTGGAGAGCAGTACTTC CASSLARGEQYF
TRBJ2-1 NA NA TRBV7-2 TGTGCCAGCAGCTTAGATTGGCTAGCGAAAAATGAGCAGTTCTTC CASSLDWLAKNEQFF
TRBJ2-1 NA TRBD1 TRBV28 TGTGCCAGCAGTCCGCAGACAGGGGGTCCCTTCAATGAGCAGTTCTTC CASSPQTGGPFNEQFF
TRBJ2-5 NA NA TRBV5-6 TGTACCAGCAGCTTGCTAAAGGGGAGTCAAGGGACCCAGTACTTC CTSSLLKGSQGTQYF
TRBJ2-7 NA NA TRBV12-3/TRBV12-4 TGTGCCAGCAGTTTTGGCCGAATGTGTTACGAACAGTACTTC CASSFGRMCYEQYF
TRBJ1-5 NA NA TRBV7-9 TGTGCCAGCAGCTTAGGATTTGAGGCAGGCCTGGAGCATCAGCCCCAGCATTTT CASSLGFEAGLEHQPQHF
TRBJ2-5 many TRBD1 TRBV2 TGTGCCAGCACTGGGACAGGACAAGAGACCCAGTACTTC CASTGTGQETQYF
TRBJ1-4 many NA TRBV27 TGTGCCAGCGGGCCGAGAACAGGGCCGGAAAAACTGTTTTTT CASGPRTGPEKLFF
TRBJ2-7 NA NA TRBV7-9 TGTGCCAGCACGGGGTCGGGTAGCTCCTACGAGCAGTACTTC CASTGSGSSYEQYF
TRBJ1-2 NA TRBD1 TRBV6-2/TRBV6-3 TGTGCCAGCAGACCCTACGGGACAGACCTTCATGGCTACACCTTC CASRPYGTDLHGYTF
TRBJ1-2 few NA TRBV30 TGTGCCTGGAGTGCCGGGCACCGGAGTGGCTACACCTTC CAWSAGHRSGYTF
TRBJ2-1 many TRBD2 TRBV6-1 TGTGCCAGCAGAAAGGGAGGTGGCGGGGGGTCCTACAATGAGCAGTTCTTC CASRKGGGGGSYNEQFF
TRBJ2-5 many NA TRBV5-1 TGCGCCAGCAGCTGGGGCTCTACACAGTCCCAAGAGACCCAGTACTTC CASSWGSTQSQETQYF
TRBJ2-3 many NA TRBV20-1 TGCAGTGTCAGGGGCGGGGACACAGATACGCAGTATTTT CSVRGGDTDTQYF
TRBJ2-2 NA NA TRBV5-1 TGCGCCAGCAGCCCTATTGGGGGACCTGGGAACACCGGGGAGCTGTTTTTT CASSPIGGPGNTGELFF
TRBJ1-2 NA NA TRBV12-3/TRBV12-4 TGTGCCAGCAGTTTCACAGTGATCTATGGCTACACCTTC CASSFTVIYGYTF
TRBJ1-2 NA TRBD1 TRBV3-1 TGTGCCAGCAGCCAAGGAGGACAGGGGAGAGGGGGGGGATATGGCTACACCTTC CASSQGGQGRGGGYGYTF
TRBJ1-1 NA NA TRBV29-1 TGCAGCGCCCGAATATCCCTGAGGAACACTGAAGCTTTCTTT CSARISLRNTEAFF
TRBJ2-3 few TRBD2 TRBV6-6 TGTGCCAGCACCTCTAGCGGGGGGGTAATCACAGATACGCAGTATTTT CASTSSGGVITDTQYF
TRBJ2-5 NA NA TRBV12-3/TRBV12-4 TGTGCCAGCACGCGCGCGGAGACCCAGTACTTC CASTRAETQYF
TRBJ2-1 many TRBD2 TRBV7-3 TGTGCCAGCAGCTTACGTAAACTAGCGGACTCCAATGAGCAGTTCTTC CASSLRKLADSNEQFF
TRBJ1-1 few TRBD1 TRBV27 TGTGCCAGCCGATATGACGCAGGGGGAGGGACTGAAGCTTTCTTT CASRYDAGGGTEAFF
TRBJ1-1 NA NA TRBV7-9 TGTGCCAGCAGCTCCCCCGGGGATTCCCCTGGAGCTTTCTTT CASSSPGDSPGAFF
TRBJ1-2 NA NA TRBV7-9 TGTGCCAGCAGCTTCCCCGACGGTCGGGGCTACACCTTC CASSFPDGRGYTF